These 17 T cell receptor beta chains came from one sample sequenced in a study of PD-1 blockade in mismatch repair-deficient tumors. Assay used: immunoSEQ multiplex PCR; TCRdb lists only in-frame clones, some missing. The data hold some 100,000 clones, with approximately 80% observed a single time. The input for sequencing was peripheral blood, taken around 8 months after starting pembrolizumab. The receptors were sampled from an adult with mismatch repair-deficient cancer.

The chain recombines TRBV2 with TRBJ2-3; D gene uncertain. This CDR3 region has 16 residues. Germline assignment: CDR1 SNHLY and CDR2 FYNNEI. V lost 3 bases and J lost 3, with 16 bases in between. CDR3 sequence: CASSDVDLTKTDTQYF. The CDR3 region has the DNA TGTGCCAGCAGTGATGTTGACTTAACGAAAACAGATACGCAGTATTTT.

This chain links TRBV10-2 with TRBJ1-5, with D unresolved. V lost 5 bases, J lost 4 bases, and 6 bases lay in between. The CDR3 has 12 amino acids. The germline CDR1 and CDR2 sequences are WSHSY and SAAADI. The CDR3 DNA reads as TGCGCCAGCAGTCATATAAATCAGCCCCAGCATTTT. Protein: CASSHINQPQHF.

The rearrangement joins TRBV5-4 to TRBJ2-1; TRBD2 agrees at 7 bases. The junction had 4 bases not matched to a gene; V was cut back by 0 bases and J by 7 bases. Germline CDR1 reads SGHNT; CDR2 reads YYREEE (reference sequence). The CDR3 is 14 residues long. CDR3: CASSLDSGRNEQFF. CDR3 DNA sequence: TGTGCCAGCAGCTTGGACTCCGGGAGGAATGAGCAGTTCTTC.

The chain links TRBV27 to TRBJ2-7; TRBD1 agrees at 9 bases. V was clipped by 5 bases and J by 2 bases; unmatched bases: 4. CDR1 and CDR2 from the germline V gene are MNHEY and SMNVEV (reference sequence). The CDR3 consists of 14 residues. Here the CDR3 DNA reads TGTGCCAGCAGTATCAACAGGGGGCCCTACGAGCAGTACTTC. Amino acid sequence: CASSINRGPYEQYF.

This clone was observed a single time. In DNA form, the CDR3 reads TGTGCCAGCAGCTTAGGTCTAGCGGGAGGCACAGATACGCAGTATTTT. This encodes CASSLGLAGGTDTQYF. This chain joins TRBV7-2 and TRBJ2-3, with TRBD2 matching over 10 bases. The V gene end was trimmed by 1 base and the J gene end by 1 base; junction bases not matched to a gene: 2. Germline CDR1 and CDR2: SGHTA and FQGNSA. The CDR3 loop spans 16 amino acids.

This clone was picked up one time. The chain combines TRBV7-3 with TRBJ1-5; unclear D gene. The V and J ends lost 5 bases and 5 bases respectively, with 13 bases between them. Germline CDR1 reads SGHTA; CDR2 reads FQGTGA. The CDR3 consists of 14 residues. The CDR3 coding sequence is TGTGCCAGCAGCGGCGAGGCAGGTCATCAGCCCCAGCATTTT. It is translated as CASSGEAGHQPQHF.

J is TRBJ1-4 and V is TRBV9, with unresolved D. V lost 2 bases and J lost 3, with 8 bases in between. This CDR3 is 14 amino acids long. Germline loops: CDR1 SGDLS, CDR2 YYNGEE. Here the CDR3 reads CASSVGGANEKLFF. The CDR3 nucleotides are TGTGCCAGCAGCGTTGGTGGGGCTAATGAAAAACTGTTTTTT.

The chain couples TRBV4-1 to TRBJ2-1; tentative D call: TRBD2 (5 bases). Germline CDR1 and CDR2: MGHRA and YSYEKL. Trimming removed 0 bases at V and 6 bases at J, with 18 bases between. The CDR3 has 17 residues. CDR3 sequence reads: CASSQEGTGRRANEQFF. The CDR3 DNA follows: TGCGCCAGCAGCCAAGAAGGCACGGGCCGGCGGGCCAATGAGCAGTTCTTC.

The chain uses TRBV25-1 and TRBJ1-2, with 7 nucleotides matching TRBD1. The V and J ends lost 2 bases and 4 bases, in that order; junction bases with no gene match: 4. The CDR3 is 14 amino acids. Germline-derived CDR1 and CDR2 are MGHDK and SYGVNS. The CDR3 spells CASSEPGTAYGYTF. The CDR3 DNA follows: TGTGCCAGCAGTGAACCGGGGACAGCCTATGGCTACACCTTC.

V usage is TRBV5-1 and J usage is TRBJ2-1; the match to TRBD1 covers 9 bases. The CDR3 totals 17 residues. CDR1 SGHRS and CDR2 YFSETQ come from the germline V gene. Trimming removed 6 bases from V and 8 bases from J; junction bases left unmatched: 18. This chain's CDR3 is CASTTPRNDRGEHEQFF. The DNA for the CDR3 is TGCGCCAGCACCACCCCGCGAAATGACAGGGGGGAGCATGAGCAGTTCTTC.

The gene calls are TRBV5-1 and TRBJ1-2; TRBD1 matches 8 bases. The CDR3 totals 16 residues. Trimming cost V 4 bases and J 6 bases; bases outside gene matches: 14. From germline, CDR1 is SGHRS and CDR2 YFSETQ. CDR3 region: CASSPDLDRGSHGYTF. The CDR3 nucleotides are TGCGCCAGCAGCCCGGATCTTGACAGGGGAAGCCATGGCTACACCTTC.

The chain uses TRBV7-6 and TRBJ2-3; 11 nucleotides line up with TRBD2. V shed 4 bases and J 6 bases; nucleotides not matched to a gene: 9. CDR1 and CDR2 (germline): SGHVS, FNYEAQ. The CDR3 has 16 amino acids. CDR3 protein: CASSSTRASGRDTQYF. The CDR3, as DNA: TGTGCCAGCAGCTCCACGCGTGCTAGCGGGAGGGATACGCAGTATTTT.

The genes are TRBV27 and TRBJ2-7; TRBD1 matches at 10 bases. V dropped 4 bases and J dropped 7; count of bases not matched to a gene: 7. The CDR3 is 14 residues long. Per the germline V gene, CDR1 is MNHEY and CDR2 is SMNVEV (reference sequence). The CDR3 region has the DNA TGTGCCAGCAGTTCGAAGACAGGGGGCGTTGAGCAGTACTTC. Protein sequence: CASSSKTGGVEQYF.

The chain joins TRBV6-1 to TRBJ1-2; a possible D gene is TRBD1 (6 bases). The CDR3 runs 14 residues. Per the germline V gene, CDR1 is MNHNS and CDR2 is SASEGT. V lost 1 base, J lost 5 bases, and 11 bases lay in between. The CDR3 reads CASSEGGGSYGYTF. In DNA form, the CDR3 reads TGTGCCAGCAGTGAAGGGGGGGGCAGTTATGGCTACACCTTC.

The chain recombines TRBV5-6 with TRBJ2-3; TRBD2 is a possible D gene (6 bases). The CDR3 runs 17 residues. Germline V CDR1 and CDR2: SGHDT, YYEEEE. The V end was cut by 0 bases, the J end by 0 bases, with 14 bases between. Here the CDR3 DNA reads TGTGCCAGCAGCTTGGTCTGGGGGGAGTCTAGCACAGATACGCAGTATTTT. It encodes CASSLVWGESSTDTQYF. The whole variable domain, remainder taken from reference TRBV5-6 and TRBJ2-3, is DAGVTQSPTHLIKTRGQQVTLRCSPKSGHDTVSWYQQALGQGPQFIFQYYEEEERQRGNFPDRFSGHQFPNYSSELNVNALLLGDSALYLCASSLVWGESSTDTQYFGPGTRLTVL.

The V call is TRBV5-6, the J call TRBJ2-3; D might be TRBD2 (7 bases). Looked up from germline, CDR1 is SGHDT and CDR2 is YYEEEE. V lost 2 bases, J lost 6 bases, and 22 bases lay in between. This CDR3 has 17 amino acids. The CDR3 reads CASSLFRLAEGEDTQYF. In DNA form, the CDR3 reads TGTGCCAGCAGCTTATTTCGTCTAGCGGAGGGGGAGGATACGCAGTATTTT.

The chain recombines TRBV11-2 with TRBJ2-7, with 12 bases fitting TRBD1. With 7 bases clipped from V and 7 bases from J, the junction kept 8 bases outside the gene matches. This CDR3 has 14 residues. The germline CDR1 and CDR2 sequences are SGHAT and FQNNGV. CDR3 DNA sequence: TGTGCCAGCACCGTAGGGACAGGGGGCATTGAGCAGTACTTC. Protein product: CASTVGTGGIEQYF.